This TCR beta chain was profiled in a study of T-cell memory formation after mild COVID-19. Study results and limitations: Clones contracting across day 15 to 85 had a balanced CD4/CD8 profile; later expanding clones leaned CD4+. Some clones that responded turned up in pre-infection memory, which suggests that cross-reactive memory joined in.

5'RACE primed at constant segments yielded TCR alpha and TCR beta cDNA libraries bearing sample barcodes and UMIs. TCRdb re-analysed the 5' RACE reads in MiXCR, keeping a single row per CDR3 protein. Seen here are fewer than 150,000 distinct CDR3 sequences, about 18% observed once, and the top ten hold approximately 4.7%. The CDR3 contains 13 residues. This clonotype was recorded a few times. The antigen is not known. The chain employs TRBV21-1 and TRBJ2-1; no check of the table's D call, TRBD2, against the DNA was made. TRBV21-1 is a pseudogene locus. Sequencing was performed on PBMCs or a T cell subset sorted from them (not recorded which). The TCR sequence derives from a man aged 18 to 35 who had mild COVID-19 (a few samples of this study predate the infection). Cell type and time point are not known. DNA for the CDR3: TGTGCCAGCACCTCCCCCATCGACAATGAGCAGTTCTTC. Protein product: CASTSPIDNEQFF.